This T cell receptor beta chain was recorded in a study of T cells after posttransplantation cyclophosphamide. The data were produced by immunoSEQ multiplex PCR, yet TCRdb's version contains in-frame clones alone and is incomplete. The sample has 40,000 to 55,000 clones, none seen only once. Study-level points and caveats: Later post-transplant blood repertoires were often dominated by donor CD8+ memory clones. Blood and skin or GI T cell repertoires showed limited TRB overlap. Recipient CMV seropositivity and CMV reactivation strongly tracked TRB clonality.

The CDR3 consists of 11 residues. V was pared by 8 bases and J by 14 bases, with 13 bases between. The V gene's germline CDR1 is LNHDA and CDR2 SQIVND (reference sequence). This clone was seen repeatedly, ten times or more. Its target is unknown. This clonotype was sampled from a man between 35 and 55 years old in good health, CMV-negative, and a related stem cell transplant donor. The J gene is TRBJ1-6, the V gene TRBV19, with D uncertain. The sample taken for sequencing was PBMCs. The CDR3 coding sequence is TGTGCCAGTGCCTCGGGAAGGTCCCTCCACTTT. Its translation is CASASGRSLHF.